This TCR beta chain came from a study of cytomegalovirus exposure and HLA in healthy donors (dated by TCRdb to about 2017). General notes on the study: According to an earlier analysis of 587 of the donors, about 179 million T cells yielded 117 million unique TCR beta sequences and 250 to 350 Gb of sequence data. Donor age, sex, ethnicity and CMV serostatus were collected together with the repertoire data. Along with the approximately 670-subject first cohort, a separate validation cohort of over a hundred different subjects was used. A later genetic analysis took genome-wide SNP genotypes for about 65% of the roughly 670 donors and used that subset as a discovery cohort. Of the 350 to 450 genotyped donors, over 65% fell in the genetic ancestry cluster associated with self-reported Caucasian donors. To predict cytomegalovirus infection status, the study brought together high-throughput TCR immunosequencing, statistical association of individual TCRs with disease status, and machine learning. An earlier analysis of around 540 of the donors applied high-throughput TCR beta sequencing to assess whether each TCR beta V gene segment acted as functional or pseudogenic. The number of donors typed differed by locus, with 629-630 for A, B, C, DRB1 and DQB1, roughly 550 for DQA1, some 570 for DPA1, and around 460 for DPB1. The study aimed to test whether cataloging public T cell receptors could reveal signatures of past pathogen exposure. In a later analysis, previously published TCR beta repertoires from about 670 donors were re-analyzed and high-resolution HLA genotyping was added so that TCR occurrence patterns could be studied. About five DR-DQ haplotypes were treated as single units for association and clustering because of strong linkage in the cohort. Rather than drawing on any new phenotypic data, the later analysis identified candidate immune exposures from TCR beta sequences and the way those sequences occurred across donors. Across 398 genotyped donors of the cohort, an average of about 250,000 unique TCR beta nucleotide sequences per donor were sequenced, and roughly a sixth of those sequences were non-productive. Approximately 330 gigabases of sequencing data and around 80 million unique TCR sequences made up an early release that covered 640 HLA-typed donors. HLA typing covered class I and class II loci at four-digit resolution. All discovery cohort repertoires had been generated on a single sequencing platform. Using immunosequencing, the study profiled T cell repertoires from fewer than 850 subjects and related those repertoires to cytomegalovirus serostatus.

In total, 500 to 700 healthy bone marrow donors made up the cohort. At the time of sampling, every cohort member was nominally healthy, though immune exposures that went unrecorded were likely present. The donor was CMV seropositive and belonged to the group of more than 250 seropositive cohort members. Each donor provided a peripheral blood sample, and peripheral blood mononuclear cells were used for TCR beta sequencing. Genomic DNA extraction from the blood cell samples was performed with the Qiagen DNeasy Blood Extraction Kit. Findings and caveats that apply to the study as a whole: A cluster of highly shared sequence variants was judged likely to represent a technical artifact of the sequencing pipeline. The 87-base-pair reads could not distinguish some IMGT-functional V segments, including TRBV6-2 and TRBV6-3, so those segments were excluded. This cohort had only TCR beta chains sequenced, and the lack of alpha or paired-chain data limited which features could be detected. In a later analysis, TCR association rates were found to vary across HLA loci, with the most associated TCRs seen for DRB1 alleles and the fewest for HLA-C alleles. A few of the identified cytomegalovirus-associated TCR beta chains were confirmed in vitro to be specific for cytomegalovirus antigens. For the cohort, immune exposure information was limited to CMV serostatus. In an earlier analysis of fewer than 750 of the donors, most TCR beta V segments were observed in productive rearrangements about 87% or about 30% of the time, broadly matching IMGT annotations. The study gave a list of around 170 TCR beta chains associated with cytomegalovirus. Correlated functional status among segregating V segments might reflect linkage disequilibrium, but an unknown experimental factor could not be ruled out. The classifier was reported to diagnose cytomegalovirus status with high specificity and sensitivity in both the original cohort and the validation cohort. An association between a missense DCLRE1C variant and V-gene and J-gene trimming of TCR beta chains was found in a later genetic analysis and replicated in an independent cohort. The presence/absence analyses assumed that sequencing depth was roughly uniform across donors, and that assumption may not be true. In a later analysis, several top co-occurrence clusters were reported to appear linked to parvovirus B19, influenza, CMV and Epstein-Barr virus. Compared with the roughly 720-donor mean, donors in an Asian-associated ancestry cluster had fewer N-insertions in productive TCRs, according to a later genetic analysis. The authors suggested that the approach could potentially be generalized to other disease states and immunological phenotypes. When HLA alleles, especially DR and DQ, strongly co-occurred, TCR associations were difficult to assign to individual alleles. Seventeen rarely observed V segments, including chromosome 9 orphons, were excluded from the earlier analysis of several hundred of the donors because counts were too low. Most CMV-associated TCR beta chains appeared to be HLA-restricted in a later analysis, and the HLA associations seemed to be driven largely by CMV exposure. A later analysis found that HLA-associated TCR beta chains were more clonally expanded and had lower generation probabilities than equally common non-associated chains. A further reported finding was that TCR beta sequences accurately predicted the HLA-A and HLA-B alleles for most subjects in the first cohort. A later analysis associated approximately 17,000 TCR beta sequences with specific HLA alleles at a false discovery rate of 0.05. Because HLA typing was missing for some donors at each locus, association tests included only the typed subset. While some public TCRs were present in many individuals, most TCR sequences turned up only very rarely across donors.

Receptor libraries were prepared by the immunoSEQ multiplex PCR assay. For the multiplex PCR, a mixture combining 60 forward primers for TCR Vbeta segments and 13 reverse primers for TCR Jbeta segments was used. The CDR3 region of rearranged TCR beta genes was amplified from genomic DNA with a multiplex PCR assay. Amplified TCR beta libraries were sequenced as 87-base-pair reads on the Illumina HiSeq System. Under the source paper's analysis protocol: In a later analysis, roughly 80 million unique TCR beta chains were counted across the approximately 670 repertoires, and around 10 million of these chains were shared by at least two donors. To remove PCR and sequencing errors, raw reads were error-corrected and collapsed into unique sequences using a nearest-neighbor algorithm that merged closely related sequences. To assign V, D and J gene segments, CDR3 sequences were aligned to IMGT reference sequences. For a sequence to be retained, a match of at least six nucleotides was required to both a V gene segment and a J gene segment. A rearrangement was called productive if the CDR3 had no stop codons and remained in frame with V and J, and every other rearrangement was called non-productive. Following IMGT convention, CDR3 was defined as the stretch from the second conserved V-encoded cysteine to the conserved J-encoded phenylalanine. The earlier analysis of more than 450 of the donors excluded sequences that lacked an unambiguous match to a single V gene segment. An earlier analysis of several hundred of the donors called V segments functional above 56.7% productive rearrangements and segregating when the between-donor standard deviation exceeded 5%. A statistical classification framework was built to diagnose cytomegalovirus status from the catalog of TCR beta chain sequences. A later analysis assigned V and J genes by comparing TCR nucleotide sequences with IMGT/GENE-DB human TR gene sequences. In a later analysis, CDR3 sequences and most-parsimonious VDJ recombination scenarios were assigned using the TCRdist pipeline. In a later analysis, each TCR beta chain was defined by its CDR3 amino acid sequence together with its V-gene family, and reads lacking a unique V-gene family were excluded. As a way to deal with suspected cross-contamination and a sequencing artifact, a later analysis dropped more than 500 nucleotide sequences that were highly shared and had low generation probability. A later analysis calculated a clonal expansion index for each public chain from normalized within-repertoire ranks of inferred template counts. Generation probabilities in a later analysis came from a VDJ recombination model fitted to out-of-frame rearrangements, and those results were checked against IGoR. A later analysis scored TCR-TCR, TCR-HLA and TCR-CMV co-occurrence with hypergeometric tests, applying a repertoire-size bias correction to TCR pairs. In a later analysis, false discovery rates were estimated by permuting HLA or CMV assignments 20 times. In a later analysis, co-occurring TCRs were grouped using DBSCAN, with TCRdist sequence similarity added in when clustering inside HLA-allele-positive subsets. Co-occurrence clustering excluded repertoires with fewer than 30,000 or more than 120,000 public chains, plus five with anomalous nucleotide sharing. What TCRdb holds here is the immuneACCESS table cut down to in-frame rearrangements. Part of the clones is not present; checked against another copy, under half of the missing clones reflect an unresolved V gene, and the others are unexplained. V, J and clone size were drawn from that table, and D and trimming were deduced from the DNA. For this sample there are about 150,000 clones; 60% to 85% appear just once. The ten largest clones represent 10% to 15% of the sample.

The table lists this clone with a count of one. This clone's antigen is unknown. One base away there is no much larger clone; base qualities are not given. In the germline V gene, CDR1 corresponds to LGHNA and CDR2 to YNFKEQ. At the junction V is shortened by 0 bases and J by 5 bases, with 6 bases in between. The CDR3 runs 13 residues from the cysteine to the phenylalanine. Of the read, only the CDR3 DNA is kept; its 39 bases are in frame from base 1. The TCR originated in a man aged 35 to 55 in good health and CMV-seropositive. This chain is built from TRBV4-2 and TRBJ2-3, with no D gene named confidently. Sequences were obtained from PBMCs. CDR3 reads: CASSQDRVDTQYF. The DNA is TGTGCCAGCAGCCAAGATCGGGTAGATACGCAGTATTTT.